A selection of T cell receptor beta chains follows, all from one sample in a study of human T cells and chemical hapten exposure. TCRdb itself ran the RACE reads through MiXCR, one entry per CDR3 protein. The sample lists tens of thousands of distinct CDR3 sequences, 8.5% occurring once. Source: whole blood, taken in connection with sensitization to the hapten diphenylcyclopropenone (DPC). These receptors came from a woman between 45 and 65 years old with alopecia areata. Some clones in this sample may be carry-over from other donors' samples. Both conserved end residues are part of each CDR3. Fields, in order: V gene, J gene, clone size, D gene, CDR3 DNA, CDR3 protein. The D gene is left open where the match is weak. Rows give clone size only sometimes, using once, few, many, or a class for an expanded clone.

v_gene: TRBV4-3; j_gene: TRBJ2-1; abundance: -; d_gene: TRBD1; CDR3nt: TGCGCCAGCAGCCAAGAAAGACTCAAGACAGGGGGCAATGAGCAGTTCTTC; CDR3aa: CASSQERLKTGGNEQFF
v_gene: TRBV6-1; j_gene: TRBJ2-7; abundance: many; d_gene: -; CDR3nt: TGTGCCAGCACTAATACACAGGTGTACGAGCAGTACTTC; CDR3aa: CASTNTQVYEQYF
v_gene: TRBV5-1; j_gene: TRBJ2-6; abundance: -; d_gene: -; CDR3nt: TGCGCCAGCAGCTTGGTGGGACCCGGGGCCAACGTCCTGACTTTC; CDR3aa: CASSLVGPGANVLTF
v_gene: TRBV11-2; j_gene: TRBJ2-3; abundance: -; d_gene: -; CDR3nt: TGTGCCAGCAGCTTCGACCTGGTGGCGCAGTATTTT; CDR3aa: CASSFDLVAQYF
v_gene: TRBV7-9; j_gene: TRBJ1-4; abundance: many; d_gene: -; CDR3nt: TGTGCCAGCAGCGCCAGTGTTGCAACTAATGAAAAACTGTTTTTT; CDR3aa: CASSASVATNEKLFF
v_gene: TRBV11-2; j_gene: TRBJ1-2; abundance: -; d_gene: -; CDR3nt: TGTGCCAGCAGCTGGAGGGGCAACTATGGCTACACCTTC; CDR3aa: CASSWRGNYGYTF
v_gene: TRBV6-5; j_gene: TRBJ1-6; abundance: medium-sized; d_gene: -; CDR3nt: TGTGCCAGCAGCCCGTTCCGGGACATTGGATCACCCCTCCACTTT; CDR3aa: CASSPFRDIGSPLHF
v_gene: TRBV20-1; j_gene: TRBJ1-5; abundance: many; d_gene: -; CDR3nt: TGCAGTGCTAGAGAATGGGCACATCGAAATCAGCCCCAGCATTTT; CDR3aa: CSAREWAHRNQPQHF
v_gene: TRBV7-2; j_gene: TRBJ1-1; abundance: -; d_gene: -; CDR3nt: TGTGCCAGCAGCTTAGGGTCTTCCATGAACACTGAAGCTTTCTTT; CDR3aa: CASSLGSSMNTEAFF
v_gene: TRBV6-2/TRBV6-3; j_gene: TRBJ2-3; abundance: few; d_gene: -; CDR3nt: TGTGCCAGCAGTTACGGAGGCACAGATACGCAGTATTTT; CDR3aa: CASSYGGTDTQYF
v_gene: TRBV6-5; j_gene: TRBJ2-7; abundance: once; d_gene: TRBD2; CDR3nt: TGTGCCAGCAGTTACTCTGCTAGCGGGAGAGAGCAGTACTTC; CDR3aa: CASSYSASGREQYF
v_gene: TRBV7-2; j_gene: TRBJ2-3; abundance: -; d_gene: TRBD2; CDR3nt: TGTGCCAGCAGCCACAGCGGGAGGGCCGTTGTAGATACGCAGTATTTT; CDR3aa: CASSHSGRAVVDTQYF
v_gene: TRBV2; j_gene: TRBJ2-3; abundance: -; d_gene: -; CDR3nt: TGTGCCAGCCTAGCGAGCACAGATACGCAGTATTTT; CDR3aa: CASLASTDTQYF
v_gene: TRBV29-1; j_gene: TRBJ2-7; abundance: few; d_gene: -; CDR3nt: TGCAGCGTCCCAGTGGGGGACGAGCAGTACTTC; CDR3aa: CSVPVGDEQYF
v_gene: TRBV7-8; j_gene: TRBJ1-5; abundance: few; d_gene: -; CDR3nt: TGTGCCAGCAGCCCCTCCGGACAGCCCCAGCATTTT; CDR3aa: CASSPSGQPQHF
v_gene: TRBV5-1; j_gene: TRBJ2-2; abundance: few; d_gene: TRBD1; CDR3nt: TGCGCCAGCAGCTTGGCTGGGACAGGGAACACCGGGGAGCTGTTTTTT; CDR3aa: CASSLAGTGNTGELFF
v_gene: TRBV7-6; j_gene: TRBJ1-1; abundance: many; d_gene: TRBD1; CDR3nt: TGTGCCAGCAGCTTAGAGACAGGGGCTAACACTGAAGCTTTCTTT; CDR3aa: CASSLETGANTEAFF
v_gene: TRBV6-6; j_gene: TRBJ1-6; abundance: -; d_gene: TRBD1; CDR3nt: TGTGCCAGCAGTTACTCGCAGGACAGGGCCGGCTCACCCCTCCACTTT; CDR3aa: CASSYSQDRAGSPLHF
v_gene: TRBV3-1; j_gene: TRBJ2-1; abundance: many; d_gene: TRBD2; CDR3nt: TGTGCCAGCAGCCGCGCTAGCGGGAATGAGCAGTTCTTC; CDR3aa: CASSRASGNEQFF
v_gene: TRBV30; j_gene: TRBJ2-3; abundance: -; d_gene: TRBD2; CDR3nt: TGTGCCTGGGCGGCGGCTAGCGGGTACACAGATACGCAGTATTTT; CDR3aa: CAWAAASGYTDTQYF
v_gene: TRBV9; j_gene: TRBJ2-3; abundance: -; d_gene: -; CDR3nt: TGTGCCAGCAGCGTACTAGACTCGCGAAACACAGATACGCAGTATTTT; CDR3aa: CASSVLDSRNTDTQYF
v_gene: TRBV15; j_gene: TRBJ1-1; abundance: many; d_gene: -; CDR3nt: TGTGCCACCAGCGGGGGGTTGGAGGGGCCGGGCACTGAAGCTTTCTTT; CDR3aa: CATSGGLEGPGTEAFF
v_gene: TRBV5-4; j_gene: TRBJ2-1; abundance: -; d_gene: -; CDR3nt: TGTGCCAGCAGCTTGGTAGGCTCCAATGAGCAGTTCTTC; CDR3aa: CASSLVGSNEQFF
v_gene: TRBV29-1; j_gene: TRBJ2-3; abundance: -; d_gene: TRBD1; CDR3nt: TGCAGCGTTCCGTCCGGGACAGGGGCTCCAGATACGCAGTATTTT; CDR3aa: CSVPSGTGAPDTQYF
v_gene: TRBV6-4; j_gene: TRBJ2-2; abundance: -; d_gene: -; CDR3nt: TGTGCCAGCAGTGACTCAGCCAATTCGAACACCGGGGAGCTGTTTTTT; CDR3aa: CASSDSANSNTGELFF
v_gene: TRBV15; j_gene: TRBJ2-1; abundance: -; d_gene: -; CDR3nt: TGTGCCACCAGCAGAGATAGGGTTGAGCAGTTCTTC; CDR3aa: CATSRDRVEQFF
v_gene: TRBV7-9; j_gene: TRBJ2-1; abundance: -; d_gene: TRBD2; CDR3nt: TGTGCCAGCCTCGGACTAGCGGACCACTCCTACAATGAGCAGTTCTTC; CDR3aa: CASLGLADHSYNEQFF
v_gene: TRBV5-1; j_gene: TRBJ1-1; abundance: few; d_gene: -; CDR3nt: TGCGCCAGCAGCTTATGGGGGAGCACTGAAGCTTTCTTT; CDR3aa: CASSLWGSTEAFF
v_gene: TRBV10-3; j_gene: TRBJ2-3; abundance: -; d_gene: TRBD2; CDR3nt: TGTGCCATCAGTAGTCCCCTGGCTAGCGGGAGAGTTACGCAGTATTTT; CDR3aa: CAISSPLASGRVTQYF
v_gene: TRBV5-1; j_gene: TRBJ2-1; abundance: many; d_gene: -; CDR3nt: TGCGCCAGCAGCAAGGACCCGGGGAGCGCGAGCTCCTACAATGAGCAGTTCTTC; CDR3aa: CASSKDPGSASSYNEQFF
v_gene: TRBV28; j_gene: TRBJ1-5; abundance: -; d_gene: -; CDR3nt: TGTGCCAGCAGTTTGCTCGGAGGTCAGCCCCAGCATTTT; CDR3aa: CASSLLGGQPQHF
v_gene: TRBV7-9; j_gene: TRBJ2-3; abundance: few; d_gene: -; CDR3nt: TGTGCCAGCAGCTCCCGACAAACAGATACGCAGTATTTT; CDR3aa: CASSSRQTDTQYF
v_gene: TRBV6-5; j_gene: TRBJ1-1; abundance: few; d_gene: -; CDR3nt: TGTGCCAGCAGTTACTCACGGAGAGGGGACACTGAAGCTTTCTTT; CDR3aa: CASSYSRRGDTEAFF
v_gene: TRBV19; j_gene: TRBJ2-3; abundance: -; d_gene: TRBD2; CDR3nt: TGTGCCAGTACAGTCGGACTAGACACAGATACGCAGTATTTT; CDR3aa: CASTVGLDTDTQYF
v_gene: TRBV6-4; j_gene: TRBJ1-2; abundance: many; d_gene: TRBD1; CDR3nt: TGTGCCAGCAGTGACCCGACAGGGCCGAGAGAAAAAACTAACTATGGCTACACCTTC; CDR3aa: CASSDPTGPREKTNYGYTF
v_gene: TRBV6-2/TRBV6-3; j_gene: TRBJ1-1; abundance: many; d_gene: -; CDR3nt: TGTGCCAGCAGTTACGGAGGGGGGATCACTGAAGCTTTCTTT; CDR3aa: CASSYGGGITEAFF
v_gene: TRBV5-4; j_gene: TRBJ2-1; abundance: many; d_gene: -; CDR3nt: TGTGCCAGCAGCATAGGGACTGCTAGTGAGCAGTTCTTC; CDR3aa: CASSIGTASEQFF
v_gene: TRBV21-1; j_gene: TRBJ2-1; abundance: few; d_gene: -; CDR3nt: TGTGCCAGCAGCAAAGGGGGAAGAGCTAGCGGGAGGAATGAGCAGTTCTTC; CDR3aa: CASSKGGRASGRNEQFF
v_gene: TRBV19; j_gene: TRBJ1-5; abundance: few; d_gene: -; CDR3nt: TGTGCCAGTAGTATGACCCTGGACAGCAATCAGCCCCAGCATTTT; CDR3aa: CASSMTLDSNQPQHF
v_gene: TRBV5-1; j_gene: TRBJ1-5; abundance: few; d_gene: -; CDR3nt: TGCGCCAGCAGCTTGGACAGGAATAGCAATCAGCCCCAGCATTTT; CDR3aa: CASSLDRNSNQPQHF